These T cell receptor beta chains were read from a single sample in a study of blood T cell repertoires in COVID-19. Sequencing used immunoSEQ multiplex PCR; TCRdb keeps in-frame clones, though not all of them. The table has about 180,000 clones, about 85% seen once. The specimen sequenced was peripheral blood. The source is a person aged 70 to 85 with COVID-19, enrolled during active disease. The CDR3 runs from the conserved cysteine through the conserved F or W. D genes are given only for firm matches. The listing skips clone size in some rows; elsewhere it reads once, few, many or a size class.

TRBV28	TRBJ1-2	NA	TRBD1	TGTGCCAGCAGTTTTGGACAGGACCTTACGGCTGGCTACACCTTC	CASSFGQDLTAGYTF
TRBV7-9	TRBJ2-2	NA	NA	TGTGCCAGCAGCCTACCGACAGGGAGGCCCACCGGGGAGCTGTTTTTT	CASSLPTGRPTGELFF
TRBV5-4	TRBJ2-3	once	TRBD2	TGTGCCAGCAGCTTGAGTGGCGGGGGGTTAGCAGATACGCAGTATTTT	CASSLSGGGLADTQYF
TRBV19	TRBJ1-5	NA	NA	TGTGCCAGTAGTATGAGCCGGGTCGGGCAGCCCCAGCATTTT	CASSMSRVGQPQHF
TRBV7-7	TRBJ2-1	NA	TRBD1	TGTGCCAGCAGCCATGCGGAAAAGGGACAGAGTATCGCGCAGTTCTTC	CASSHAEKGQSIAQFF
TRBV5-1	TRBJ2-5	NA	TRBD1	TGCGCCAGCAGCTTGGAAGGGGGCGGAGAGACCCAGTACTTC	CASSLEGGGETQYF
TRBV7-2	TRBJ1-2	NA	TRBD1	TGTGCCAGCAGCGTGACAGGGGTCTATGGCTACACCTTC	CASSVTGVYGYTF
TRBV30	TRBJ2-3	NA	TRBD2	TGTGCCTGGAGTGACCGGGGGAGCGGGAGAAGGACAGATACGCAGTATTTT	CAWSDRGSGRRTDTQYF
TRBV7-6	TRBJ2-7	NA	NA	TGTGCCAGCAGCTTAACTTCACAGGGAAGGGGCGAGCAGTACTTC	CASSLTSQGRGEQYF
TRBV19	TRBJ1-5	NA	TRBD1	TGTGCCAGTAGCCTAGGGCAGGGGGCAGACCAGCCCCAGCATTTT	CASSLGQGADQPQHF
TRBV27	TRBJ1-1	NA	NA	TGTGCCAGCAGTTTAAGTGTACATAACATTAAAGAAGCTTTCTTT	CASSLSVHNIKEAFF
TRBV3-1/TRBV3-2	TRBJ1-1	NA	NA	TGTGCCAGCAGCCAGAGAGGTAGACAGGAGAACACTGAAGCTTTCTTT	CASSQRGRQENTEAFF
TRBV5-8	TRBJ1-1	NA	NA	TGTGCCAGCAGCCTGCTTGCGATGAACACTGAAGCTTTCTTT	CASSLLAMNTEAFF
TRBV7-6	TRBJ2-1	NA	TRBD2	TGTGCCAGCAGCTCTAGCGGGGAGGGGTATGAGCAGTTCTTC	CASSSSGEGYEQFF
TRBV29-1	TRBJ2-1	NA	NA	TGCAGCGTTGTAGGAGCCCGACGGAATGAGCAGTTCTTC	CSVVGARRNEQFF
TRBV27	TRBJ2-1	NA	TRBD2	TGTGCCAGCACCCGTCTAGCGGGAGATGAGCAGTTCTTC	CASTRLAGDEQFF
TRBV7-3	TRBJ2-5	NA	NA	TGTGCCAGCAGCTTAACGAGCGGGTTCCAAGAGACCCAGTACTTC	CASSLTSGFQETQYF
TRBV11-2	TRBJ2-2	NA	NA	TGTGCCAGCAGCTTATTGAGGGCTTCGAACACCGGGGAGCTGTTTTTT	CASSLLRASNTGELFF
TRBV6-1	TRBJ1-1	NA	NA	TGTGCCAGCAGTGAAATGGCCCAGGGGTGGTCTTTCTTT	CASSEMAQGWSFF
TRBV30	TRBJ1-5	once	NA	TGTGCCTGGAGTGTTTCAGGAAATCAGCCCCAGCATTTT	CAWSVSGNQPQHF
TRBV5-6	TRBJ2-3	NA	TRBD2	TGTGCCAGCAGCCTTGTGGGGTTACTAGCGGCAGATACGCAGTATTTT	CASSLVGLLAADTQYF
TRBV7-9	TRBJ1-2	NA	NA	TGTGCCAGCAGCCCCTCGGGGGGGAGGCTGTCCACCTTC	CASSPSGGRLSTF
TRBV12-3/TRBV12-4	TRBJ2-3	NA	NA	TGTGCCAGCAGTGCAGGGTTCAGGTATACGCAGTATTTT	CASSAGFRYTQYF
TRBV6-5	TRBJ2-1	NA	TRBD2	TGTGCCAGCAGTTACTGGGGTCTAGCGGGAAGGTATGAGCAGTTCTTC	CASSYWGLAGRYEQFF